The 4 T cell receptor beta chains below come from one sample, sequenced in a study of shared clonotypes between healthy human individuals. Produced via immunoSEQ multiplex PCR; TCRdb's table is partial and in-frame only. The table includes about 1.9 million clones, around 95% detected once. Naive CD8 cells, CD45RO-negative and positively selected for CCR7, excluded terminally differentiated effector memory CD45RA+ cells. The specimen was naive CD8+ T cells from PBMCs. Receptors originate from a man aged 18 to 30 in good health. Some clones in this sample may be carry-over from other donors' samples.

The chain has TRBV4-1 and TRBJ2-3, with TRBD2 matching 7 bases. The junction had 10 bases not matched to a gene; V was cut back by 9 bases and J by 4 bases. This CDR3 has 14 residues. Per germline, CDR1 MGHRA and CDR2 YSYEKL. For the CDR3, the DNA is TGCGCCAGTGCTCCGCGGGAGCTGTCAGATACGCAGTATTTT. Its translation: CASAPRELSDTQYF.

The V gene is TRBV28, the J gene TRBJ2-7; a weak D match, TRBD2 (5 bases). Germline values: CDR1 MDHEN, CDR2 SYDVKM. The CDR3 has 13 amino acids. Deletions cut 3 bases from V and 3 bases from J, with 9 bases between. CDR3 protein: CASSLDLDYEQYF. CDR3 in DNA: TGTGCCAGCAGTTTGGACTTAGACTACGAGCAGTACTTC. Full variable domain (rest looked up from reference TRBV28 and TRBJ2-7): DVKVTQSSRYLVKRTGEKVFLECVQDMDHENMFWYRQDPGLGLRLIYFSYDVKMKEKGDIPEGYSVSREKKERFSLILESASTNQTSMYLCASSLDLDYEQYFGPGTRLTVT.

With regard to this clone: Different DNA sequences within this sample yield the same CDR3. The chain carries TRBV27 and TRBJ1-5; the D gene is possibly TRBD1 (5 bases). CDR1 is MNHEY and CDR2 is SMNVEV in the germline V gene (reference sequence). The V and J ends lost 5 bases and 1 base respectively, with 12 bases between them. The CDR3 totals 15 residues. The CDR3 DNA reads TGTGCCAGCAGTAGCGGGACGGGGAGCAATCAGCCCCAGCATTTT. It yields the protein CASSSGTGSNQPQHF.

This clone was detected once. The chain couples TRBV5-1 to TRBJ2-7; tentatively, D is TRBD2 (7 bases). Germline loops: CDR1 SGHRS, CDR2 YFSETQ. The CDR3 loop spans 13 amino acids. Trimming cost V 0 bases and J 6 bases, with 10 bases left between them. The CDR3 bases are TGCGCCAGCAGCTTGGCGGGGGGCAGCGAGCAGTACTTC. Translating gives CASSLAGGSEQYF.